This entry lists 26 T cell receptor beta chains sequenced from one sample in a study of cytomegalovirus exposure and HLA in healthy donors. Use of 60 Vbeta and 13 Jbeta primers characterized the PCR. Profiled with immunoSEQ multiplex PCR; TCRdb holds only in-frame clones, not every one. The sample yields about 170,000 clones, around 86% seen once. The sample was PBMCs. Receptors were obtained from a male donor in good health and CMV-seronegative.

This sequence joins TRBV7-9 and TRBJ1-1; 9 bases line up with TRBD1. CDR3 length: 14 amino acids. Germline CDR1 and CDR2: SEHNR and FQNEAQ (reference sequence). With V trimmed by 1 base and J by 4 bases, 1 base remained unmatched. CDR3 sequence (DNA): TGTGCCAGCAGCTTAGTGACAGGGGGCACTGAAGCTTTCTTT. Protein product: CASSLVTGGTEAFF.

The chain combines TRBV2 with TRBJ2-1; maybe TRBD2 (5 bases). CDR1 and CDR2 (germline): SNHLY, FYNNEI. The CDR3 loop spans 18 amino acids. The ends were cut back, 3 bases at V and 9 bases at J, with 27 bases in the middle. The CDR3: CASSDLSGGSWTLSEQFF. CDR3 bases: TGTGCCAGCAGTGATTTGAGCGGCGGGTCGTGGACTTTGAGTGAGCAGTTCTTC.

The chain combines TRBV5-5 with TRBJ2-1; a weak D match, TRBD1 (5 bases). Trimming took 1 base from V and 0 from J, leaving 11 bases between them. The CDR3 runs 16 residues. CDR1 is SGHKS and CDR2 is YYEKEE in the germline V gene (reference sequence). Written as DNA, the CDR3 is TGTGCCAGCAGCTTGATGTTCAGGGACTCCTACAATGAGCAGTTCTTC. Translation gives CASSLMFRDSYNEQFF.

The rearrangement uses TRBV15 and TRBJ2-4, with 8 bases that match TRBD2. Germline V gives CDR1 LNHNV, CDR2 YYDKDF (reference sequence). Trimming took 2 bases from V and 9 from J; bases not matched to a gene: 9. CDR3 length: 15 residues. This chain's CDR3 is CATSRTVAGGRIQYF. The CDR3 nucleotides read TGTGCCACCAGCAGAACTGTGGCGGGGGGCCGCATTCAGTACTTC.

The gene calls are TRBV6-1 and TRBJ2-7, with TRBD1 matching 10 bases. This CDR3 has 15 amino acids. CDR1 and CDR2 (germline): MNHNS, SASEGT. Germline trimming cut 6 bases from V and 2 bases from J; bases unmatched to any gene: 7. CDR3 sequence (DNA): TGTGCCAGCAGAATGGGGACAGGGGTAACCTACGAGCAGTACTTC. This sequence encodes CASRMGTGVTYEQYF.

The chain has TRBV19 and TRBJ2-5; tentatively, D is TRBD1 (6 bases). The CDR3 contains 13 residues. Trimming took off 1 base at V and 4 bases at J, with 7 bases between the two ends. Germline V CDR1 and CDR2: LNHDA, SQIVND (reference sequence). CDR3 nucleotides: TGTGCCAGTAGTATAGCCAGGGGAGAGACCCAGTACTTC. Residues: CASSIARGETQYF.

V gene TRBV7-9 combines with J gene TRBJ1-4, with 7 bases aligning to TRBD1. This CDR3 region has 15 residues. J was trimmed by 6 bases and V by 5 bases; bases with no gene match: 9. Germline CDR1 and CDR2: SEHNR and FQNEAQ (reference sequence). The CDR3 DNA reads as TGTGCCAGCAGCCATCGGACAGGAAATTATGAAAAACTGTTTTTT. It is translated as CASSHRTGNYEKLFF.

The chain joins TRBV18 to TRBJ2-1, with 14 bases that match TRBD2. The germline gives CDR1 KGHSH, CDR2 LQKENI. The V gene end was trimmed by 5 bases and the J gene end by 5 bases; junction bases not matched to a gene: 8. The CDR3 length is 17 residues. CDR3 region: CASSGLAGGVTHNEQFF. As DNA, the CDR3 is TGTGCCAGCTCAGGACTAGCGGGGGGCGTAACACACAATGAGCAGTTCTTC.

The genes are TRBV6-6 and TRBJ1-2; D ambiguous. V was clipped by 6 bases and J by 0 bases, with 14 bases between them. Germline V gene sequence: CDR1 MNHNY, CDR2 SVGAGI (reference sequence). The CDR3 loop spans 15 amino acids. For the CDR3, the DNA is TGTGCCAGCAGACTCCGGGTCACCACTAACTATGGCTACACCTTC. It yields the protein CASRLRVTTNYGYTF.

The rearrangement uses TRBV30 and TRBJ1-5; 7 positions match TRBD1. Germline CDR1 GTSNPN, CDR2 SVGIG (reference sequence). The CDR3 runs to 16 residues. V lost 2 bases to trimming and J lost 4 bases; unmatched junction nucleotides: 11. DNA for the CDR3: TGTGCCTGGAGTTTTGGAACAGGGGTTGGTAATCAGCCCCAGCATTTT. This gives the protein CAWSFGTGVGNQPQHF.

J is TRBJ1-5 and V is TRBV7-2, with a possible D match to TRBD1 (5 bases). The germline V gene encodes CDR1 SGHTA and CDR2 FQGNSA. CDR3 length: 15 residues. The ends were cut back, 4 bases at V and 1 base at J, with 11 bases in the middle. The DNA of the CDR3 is TGTGCCAGCAGCTCCAGGGTCGGAAGCAATCAGCCCCAGCATTTT. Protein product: CASSSRVGSNQPQHF.

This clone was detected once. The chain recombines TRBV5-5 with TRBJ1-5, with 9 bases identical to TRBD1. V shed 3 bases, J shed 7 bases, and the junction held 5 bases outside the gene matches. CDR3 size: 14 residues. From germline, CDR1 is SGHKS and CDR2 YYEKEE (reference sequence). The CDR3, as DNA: TGTGCCAGCAGCTCACAGGGGGCTGGGCAGCCCCAGCATTTT. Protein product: CASSSQGAGQPQHF.

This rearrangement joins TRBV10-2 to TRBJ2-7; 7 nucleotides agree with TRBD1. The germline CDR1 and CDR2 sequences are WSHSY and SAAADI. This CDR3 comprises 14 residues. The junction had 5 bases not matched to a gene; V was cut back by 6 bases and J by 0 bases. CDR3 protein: CASRETGSSYEQYF. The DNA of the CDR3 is TGCGCCAGCAGAGAGACAGGGTCCTCCTACGAGCAGTACTTC.

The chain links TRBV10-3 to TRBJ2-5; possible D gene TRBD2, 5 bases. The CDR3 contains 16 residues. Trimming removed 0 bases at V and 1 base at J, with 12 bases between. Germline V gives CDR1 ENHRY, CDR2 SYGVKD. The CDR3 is CAISESLGGLQETQYF. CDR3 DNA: TGTGCCATCAGTGAGTCTCTCGGAGGTCTCCAAGAGACCCAGTACTTC.

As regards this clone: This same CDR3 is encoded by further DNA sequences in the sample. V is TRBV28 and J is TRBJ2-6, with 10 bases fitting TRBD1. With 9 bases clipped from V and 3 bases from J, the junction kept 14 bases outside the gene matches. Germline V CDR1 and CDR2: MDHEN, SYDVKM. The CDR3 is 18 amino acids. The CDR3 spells CASSDPGQGLGGANVLTF. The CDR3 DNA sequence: TGTGCCAGTAGTGACCCGGGACAGGGGCTTGGTGGGGCCAACGTCCTGACTTTC.

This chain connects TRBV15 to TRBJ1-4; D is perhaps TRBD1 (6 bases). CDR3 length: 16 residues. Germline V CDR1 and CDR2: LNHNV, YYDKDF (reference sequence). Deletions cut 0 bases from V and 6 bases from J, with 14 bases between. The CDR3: CATSRDIAGVDEKLFF. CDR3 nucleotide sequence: TGTGCCACCAGCAGAGATATCGCAGGGGTGGATGAAAAACTGTTTTTT.

In DNA form, the CDR3 reads TGTGCCTGGAAGTCGGACAGGGGATTGTATGGCTACACCTTC. This encodes CAWKSDRGLYGYTF. The genes are TRBV30 and TRBJ1-2, with 9 bases that match TRBD1. The CDR3 extends over 14 amino acids. CDR1 and CDR2 from the germline V gene are GTSNPN and SVGIG (reference sequence). Unmatched junction bases numbered 8, after V lost 4 bases and J lost 5 bases.

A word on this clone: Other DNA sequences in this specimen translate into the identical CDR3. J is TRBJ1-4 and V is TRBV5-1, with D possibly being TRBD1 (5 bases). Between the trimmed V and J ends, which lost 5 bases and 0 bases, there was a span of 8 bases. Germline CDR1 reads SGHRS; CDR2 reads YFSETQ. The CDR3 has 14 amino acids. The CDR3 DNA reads TGCGCCAGCAGTCAGGGTGCAACTAATGAAAAACTGTTTTTT. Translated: CASSQGATNEKLFF. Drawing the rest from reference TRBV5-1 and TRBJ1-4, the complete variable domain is KAGVTQTPRYLIKTRGQQVTLSCSPISGHRSVSWYQQTPGQGLQFLFEYFSETQRNKGNFPGRFSGRQFSNSRSEMNVSTLELGDSALYLCASSQGATNEKLFFGSGTQLSVL.

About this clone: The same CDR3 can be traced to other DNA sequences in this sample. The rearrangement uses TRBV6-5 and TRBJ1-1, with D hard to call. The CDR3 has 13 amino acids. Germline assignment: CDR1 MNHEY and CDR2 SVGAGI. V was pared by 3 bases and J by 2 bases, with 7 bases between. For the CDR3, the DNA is TGTGCCAGCAGTTATGGCAGAAACACTGAAGCTTTCTTT. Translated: CASSYGRNTEAFF.

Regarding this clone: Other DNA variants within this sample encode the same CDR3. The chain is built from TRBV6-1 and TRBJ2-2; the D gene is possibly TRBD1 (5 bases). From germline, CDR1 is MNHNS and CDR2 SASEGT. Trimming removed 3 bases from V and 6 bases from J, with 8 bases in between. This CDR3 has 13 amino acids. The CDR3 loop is CASSEQGAGELFF. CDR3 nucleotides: TGTGCCAGCAGTGAGCAGGGTGCCGGGGAGCTGTTTTTT.

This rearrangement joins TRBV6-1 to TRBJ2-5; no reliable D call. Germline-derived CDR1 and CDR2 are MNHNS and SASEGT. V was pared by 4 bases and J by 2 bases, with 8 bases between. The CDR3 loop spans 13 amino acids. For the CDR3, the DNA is TGTGCCAGCAGTGGAGTAGAGCAAGAGACCCAGTACTTC. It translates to CASSGVEQETQYF.

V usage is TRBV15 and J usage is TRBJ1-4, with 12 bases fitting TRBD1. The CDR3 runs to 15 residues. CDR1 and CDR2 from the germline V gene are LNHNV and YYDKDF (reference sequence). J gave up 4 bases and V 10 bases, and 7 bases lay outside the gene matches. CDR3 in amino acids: CASGTGGDFNEKLFF. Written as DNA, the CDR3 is TGTGCCAGCGGGACAGGGGGCGACTTTAATGAAAAACTGTTTTTT.

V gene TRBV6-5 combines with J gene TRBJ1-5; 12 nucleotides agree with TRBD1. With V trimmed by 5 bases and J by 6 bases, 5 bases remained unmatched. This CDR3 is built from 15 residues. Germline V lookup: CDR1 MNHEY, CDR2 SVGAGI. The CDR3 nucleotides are TGTGCCAGCAGTCCGGGACAGGGGGCGGGTCAGCCCCAGCATTTT. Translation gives CASSPGQGAGQPQHF.

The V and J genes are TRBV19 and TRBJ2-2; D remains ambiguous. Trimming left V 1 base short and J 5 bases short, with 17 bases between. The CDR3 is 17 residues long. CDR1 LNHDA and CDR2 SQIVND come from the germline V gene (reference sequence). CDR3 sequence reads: CASSIVSFGSRTGELFF. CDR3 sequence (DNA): TGTGCCAGTAGTATAGTCTCTTTCGGATCGCGGACCGGGGAGCTGTTTTTT.

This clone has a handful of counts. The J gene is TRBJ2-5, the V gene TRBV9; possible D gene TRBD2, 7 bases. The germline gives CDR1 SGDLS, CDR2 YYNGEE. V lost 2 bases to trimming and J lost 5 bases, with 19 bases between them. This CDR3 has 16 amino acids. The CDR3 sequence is CASSVSPGGARETQYF. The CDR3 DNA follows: TGTGCCAGCAGCGTCTCTCCTGGGGGGGCCCGGGAGACCCAGTACTTC.

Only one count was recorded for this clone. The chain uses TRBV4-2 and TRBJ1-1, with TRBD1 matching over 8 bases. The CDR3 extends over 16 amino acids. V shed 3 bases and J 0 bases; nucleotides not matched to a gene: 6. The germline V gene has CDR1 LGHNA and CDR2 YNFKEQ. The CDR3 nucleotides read TGTGCCAGCAGCCACCAGGGCAGGGGGCTGAACACTGAAGCTTTCTTT. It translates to CASSHQGRGLNTEAFF.